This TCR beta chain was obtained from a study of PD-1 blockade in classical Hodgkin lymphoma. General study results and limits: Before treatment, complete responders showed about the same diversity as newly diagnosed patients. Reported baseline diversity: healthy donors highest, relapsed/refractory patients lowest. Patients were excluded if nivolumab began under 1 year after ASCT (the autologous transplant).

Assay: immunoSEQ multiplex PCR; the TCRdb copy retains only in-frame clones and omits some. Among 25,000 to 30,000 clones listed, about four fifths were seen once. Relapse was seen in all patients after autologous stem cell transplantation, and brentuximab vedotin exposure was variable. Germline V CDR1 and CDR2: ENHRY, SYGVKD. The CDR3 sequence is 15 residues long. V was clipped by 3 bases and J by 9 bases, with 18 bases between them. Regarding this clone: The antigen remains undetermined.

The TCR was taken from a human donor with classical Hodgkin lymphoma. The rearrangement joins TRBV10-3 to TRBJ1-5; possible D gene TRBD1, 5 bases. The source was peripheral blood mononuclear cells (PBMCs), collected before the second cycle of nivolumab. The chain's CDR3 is CAISEGEGGIRPQHF. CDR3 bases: TGTGCCATCAGTGAAGGGGAGGGAGGTATCAGGCCCCAGCATTTT.